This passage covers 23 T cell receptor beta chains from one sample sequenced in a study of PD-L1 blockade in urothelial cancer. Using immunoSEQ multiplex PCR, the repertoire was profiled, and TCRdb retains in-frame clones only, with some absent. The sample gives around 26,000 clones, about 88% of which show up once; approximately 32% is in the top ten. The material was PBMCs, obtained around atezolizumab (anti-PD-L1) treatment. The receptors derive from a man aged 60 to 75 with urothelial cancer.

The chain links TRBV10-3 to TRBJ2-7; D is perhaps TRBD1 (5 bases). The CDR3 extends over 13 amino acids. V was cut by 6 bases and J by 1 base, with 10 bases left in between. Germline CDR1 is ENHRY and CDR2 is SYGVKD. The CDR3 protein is CAISATESYEQYF. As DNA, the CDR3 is TGTGCCATCAGCGCGACAGAGTCCTACGAGCAGTACTTC.

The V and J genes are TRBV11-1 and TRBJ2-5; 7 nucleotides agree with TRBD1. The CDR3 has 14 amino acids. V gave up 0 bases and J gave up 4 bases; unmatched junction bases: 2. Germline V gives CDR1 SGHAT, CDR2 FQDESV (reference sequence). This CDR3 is CASSLAGQRETQYF. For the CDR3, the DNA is TGTGCCAGCAGCTTAGCGGGACAGCGAGAGACCCAGTACTTC. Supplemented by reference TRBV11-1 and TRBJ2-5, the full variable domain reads EAEVAQSPRYKITEKSQAVAFWCDPISGHATLYWYRQILGQGPELLVQFQDESVVDDSQLPKDRFSAERLKGVDSTLKIQPAELGDSAMYLCASSLAGQRETQYFGPGTRLLVL.

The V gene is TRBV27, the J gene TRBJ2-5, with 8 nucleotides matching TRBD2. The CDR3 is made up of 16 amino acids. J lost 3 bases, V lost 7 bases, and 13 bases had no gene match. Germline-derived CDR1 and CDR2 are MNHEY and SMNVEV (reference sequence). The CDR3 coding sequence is TGTGCCAGCAAAAGGAAAGCGGGGGAAATAAAAGAGACCCAGTACTTC. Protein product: CASKRKAGEIKETQYF.

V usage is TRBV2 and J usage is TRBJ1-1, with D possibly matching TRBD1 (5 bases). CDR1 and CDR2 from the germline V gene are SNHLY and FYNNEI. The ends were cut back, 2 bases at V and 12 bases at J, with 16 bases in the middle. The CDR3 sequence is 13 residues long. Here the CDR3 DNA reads TGTGCCAGCAGTGAAAAAGGACAAGGTGGGACTTTCTTT. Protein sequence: CASSEKGQGGTFF.

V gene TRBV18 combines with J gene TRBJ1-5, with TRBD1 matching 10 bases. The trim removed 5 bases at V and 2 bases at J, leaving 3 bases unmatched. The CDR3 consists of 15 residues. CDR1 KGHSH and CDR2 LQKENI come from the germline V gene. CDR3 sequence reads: CASSVGQGGNQPQHF. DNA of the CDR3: TGTGCCAGCTCAGTAGGACAGGGGGGCAATCAGCCCCAGCATTTT.

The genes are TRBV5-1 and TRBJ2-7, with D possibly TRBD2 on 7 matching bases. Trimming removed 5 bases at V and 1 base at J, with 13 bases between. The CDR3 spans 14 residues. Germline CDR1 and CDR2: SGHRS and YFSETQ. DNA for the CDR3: TGCGCCAGCAGTTTTAGGGGGGGATCCTACGAGCAGTACTTC. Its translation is CASSFRGGSYEQYF.

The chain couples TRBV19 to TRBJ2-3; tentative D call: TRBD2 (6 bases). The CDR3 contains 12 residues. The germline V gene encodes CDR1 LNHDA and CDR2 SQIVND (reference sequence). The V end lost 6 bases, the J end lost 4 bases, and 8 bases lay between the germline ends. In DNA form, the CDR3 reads TGTGCCAGTAGCGGGAGTGCAGATACGCAGTATTTT. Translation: CASSGSADTQYF.

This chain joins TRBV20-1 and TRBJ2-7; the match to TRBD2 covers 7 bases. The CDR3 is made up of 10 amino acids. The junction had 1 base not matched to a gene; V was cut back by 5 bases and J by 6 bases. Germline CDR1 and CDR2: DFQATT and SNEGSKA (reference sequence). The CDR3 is CSAGTIEQYF. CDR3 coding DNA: TGCAGTGCTGGGACTATCGAGCAGTACTTC.

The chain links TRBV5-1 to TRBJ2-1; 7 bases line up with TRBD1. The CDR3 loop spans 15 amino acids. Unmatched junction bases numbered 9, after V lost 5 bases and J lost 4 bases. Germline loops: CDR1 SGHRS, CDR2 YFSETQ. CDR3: CASSPGQIRYNEQFF. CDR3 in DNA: TGCGCCAGCAGTCCGGGACAGATTAGATACAATGAGCAGTTCTTC.

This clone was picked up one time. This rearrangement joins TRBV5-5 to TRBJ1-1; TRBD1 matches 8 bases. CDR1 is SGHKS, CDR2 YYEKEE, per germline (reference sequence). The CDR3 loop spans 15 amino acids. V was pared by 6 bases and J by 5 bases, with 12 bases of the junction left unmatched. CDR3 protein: CASTSPQGARTEAFF. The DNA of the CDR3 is TGTGCCAGCACCTCACCCCAGGGGGCGAGGACTGAAGCTTTCTTT.

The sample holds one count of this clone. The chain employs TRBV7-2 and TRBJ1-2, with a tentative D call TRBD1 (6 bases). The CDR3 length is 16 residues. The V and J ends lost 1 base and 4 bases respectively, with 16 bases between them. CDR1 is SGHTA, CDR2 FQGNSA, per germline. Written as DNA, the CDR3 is TGTGCCAGCAGCTTAGAGGCCAGGGGTTTTACCTATGGCTACACCTTC. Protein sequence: CASSLEARGFTYGYTF.

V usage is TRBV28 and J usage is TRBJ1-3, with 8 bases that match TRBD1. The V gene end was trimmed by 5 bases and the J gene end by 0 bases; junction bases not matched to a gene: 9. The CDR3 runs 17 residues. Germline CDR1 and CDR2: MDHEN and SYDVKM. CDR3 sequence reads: CASSPPTGGFSGNTIYF. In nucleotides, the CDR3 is TGTGCCAGCAGTCCTCCAACAGGGGGATTCTCTGGAAACACCATATATTTT.

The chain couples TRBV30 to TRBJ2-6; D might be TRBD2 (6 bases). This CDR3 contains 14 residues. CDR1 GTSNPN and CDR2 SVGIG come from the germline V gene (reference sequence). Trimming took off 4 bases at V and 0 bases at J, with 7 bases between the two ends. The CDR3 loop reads CAWTGDSGANVLTF. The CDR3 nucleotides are TGTGCCTGGACGGGGGACTCTGGGGCCAACGTCCTGACTTTC.

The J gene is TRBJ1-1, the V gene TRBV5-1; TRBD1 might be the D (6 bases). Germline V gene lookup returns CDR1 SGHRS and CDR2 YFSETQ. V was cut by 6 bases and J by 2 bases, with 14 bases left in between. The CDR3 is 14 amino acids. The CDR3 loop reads CASNNREGNTEAFF. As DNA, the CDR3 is TGCGCCAGCAACAACAGGGAGGGAAACACTGAAGCTTTCTTT.

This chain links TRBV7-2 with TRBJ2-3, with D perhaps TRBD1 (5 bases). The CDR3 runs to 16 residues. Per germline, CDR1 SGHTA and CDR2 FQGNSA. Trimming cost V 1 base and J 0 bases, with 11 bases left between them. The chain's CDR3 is CASSLELWTSTDTQYF. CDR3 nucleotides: TGTGCCAGCAGCTTAGAGTTATGGACAAGCACAGATACGCAGTATTTT.

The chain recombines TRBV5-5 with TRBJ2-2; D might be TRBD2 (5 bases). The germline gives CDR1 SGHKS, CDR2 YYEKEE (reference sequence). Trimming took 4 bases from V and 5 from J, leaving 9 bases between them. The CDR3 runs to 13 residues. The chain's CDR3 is CASSATSTGELFF. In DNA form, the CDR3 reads TGTGCCAGCAGCGCTACTAGTACCGGGGAGCTGTTTTTT.

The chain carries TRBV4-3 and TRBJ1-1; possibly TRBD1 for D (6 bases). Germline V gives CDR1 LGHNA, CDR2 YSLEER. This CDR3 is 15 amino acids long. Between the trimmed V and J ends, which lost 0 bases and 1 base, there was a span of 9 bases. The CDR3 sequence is CASSQDLGGNTEAFF. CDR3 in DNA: TGCGCCAGCAGCCAAGACCTAGGGGGGAACACTGAAGCTTTCTTT.

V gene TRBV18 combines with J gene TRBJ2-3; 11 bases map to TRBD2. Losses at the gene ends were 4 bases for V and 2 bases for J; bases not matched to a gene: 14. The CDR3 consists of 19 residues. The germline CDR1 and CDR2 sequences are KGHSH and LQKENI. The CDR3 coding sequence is TGTGCCAGCTCACGAGTCCCTAGCGGGGGGACGCCTAACACAGATACGCAGTATTTT. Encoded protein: CASSRVPSGGTPNTDTQYF.

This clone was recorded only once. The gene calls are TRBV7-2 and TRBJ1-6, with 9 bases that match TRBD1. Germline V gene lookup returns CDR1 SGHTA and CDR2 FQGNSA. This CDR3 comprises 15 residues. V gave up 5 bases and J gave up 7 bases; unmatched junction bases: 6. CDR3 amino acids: CASSPRTGENSPLHF. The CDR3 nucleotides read TGTGCCAGCAGCCCTCGGACAGGGGAGAATTCACCCCTCCACTTT.

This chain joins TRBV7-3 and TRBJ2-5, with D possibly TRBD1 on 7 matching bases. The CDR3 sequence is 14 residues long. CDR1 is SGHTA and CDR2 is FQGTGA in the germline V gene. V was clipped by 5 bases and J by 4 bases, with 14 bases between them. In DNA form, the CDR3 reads TGTGCCAGCAGCACAGGAGGGGGCCGAGAGACCCAGTACTTC. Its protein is CASSTGGGRETQYF.

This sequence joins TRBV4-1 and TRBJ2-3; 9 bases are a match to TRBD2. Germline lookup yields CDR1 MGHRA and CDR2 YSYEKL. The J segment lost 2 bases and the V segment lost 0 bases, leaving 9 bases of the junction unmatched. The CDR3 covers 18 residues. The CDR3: CASSQEVPASGNTDTQYF. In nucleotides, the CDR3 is TGCGCCAGCAGCCAAGAAGTTCCGGCTAGCGGGAACACAGATACGCAGTATTTT.

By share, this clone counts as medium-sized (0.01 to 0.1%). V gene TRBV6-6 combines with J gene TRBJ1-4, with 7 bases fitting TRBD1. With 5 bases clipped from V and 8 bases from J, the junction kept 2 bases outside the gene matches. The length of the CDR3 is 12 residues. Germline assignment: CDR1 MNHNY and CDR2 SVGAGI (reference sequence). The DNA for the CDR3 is TGTGCCAGCAGTACAGGGGTAGAAAAACTGTTTTTT. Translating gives CASSTGVEKLFF.

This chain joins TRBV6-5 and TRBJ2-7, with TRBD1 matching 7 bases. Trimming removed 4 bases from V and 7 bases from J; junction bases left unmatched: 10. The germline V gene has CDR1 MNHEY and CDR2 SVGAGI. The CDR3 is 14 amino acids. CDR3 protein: CASSSTGTALEQYF. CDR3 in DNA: TGTGCCAGCAGTTCGACCGGGACAGCCCTAGAGCAGTACTTC.